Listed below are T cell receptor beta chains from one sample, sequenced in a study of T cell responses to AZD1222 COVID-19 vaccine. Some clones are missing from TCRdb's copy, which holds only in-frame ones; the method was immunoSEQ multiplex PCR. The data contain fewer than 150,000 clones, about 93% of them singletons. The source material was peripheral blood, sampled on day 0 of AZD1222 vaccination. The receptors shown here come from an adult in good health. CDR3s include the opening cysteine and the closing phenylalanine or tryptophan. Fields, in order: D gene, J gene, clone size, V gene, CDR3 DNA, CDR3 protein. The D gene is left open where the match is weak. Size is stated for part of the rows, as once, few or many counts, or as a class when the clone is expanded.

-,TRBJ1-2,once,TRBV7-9,TGTGCCAGCAGCCGAAAAACCCAAGCCGGACAAGCTAACTATGGCTACACCTTC,CASSRKTQAGQANYGYTF
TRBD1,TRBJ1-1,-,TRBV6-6,TGTGCCAGCAGGGCCTCTCACAGGGGCGCTGAAGCTTTCTTT,CASRASHRGAEAFF
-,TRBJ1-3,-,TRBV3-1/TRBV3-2,TGTGCCAGCAGCCGCGAAGGCAGGGCCACCGGCACCATATATTTT,CASSREGRATGTIYF
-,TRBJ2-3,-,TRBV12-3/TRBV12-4,TGTGCCAGCACGGTCACAGATACGCAGTATTTT,CASTVTDTQYF
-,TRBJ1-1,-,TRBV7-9,TGTGCCAGCACCCCAGGGACGCCTGAAGCTTTCTTT,CASTPGTPEAFF
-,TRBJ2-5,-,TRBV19,TGTGCCAGTAGTATACGAGAGACCCAGTACTTC,CASSIRETQYF
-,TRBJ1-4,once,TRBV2,TGTGCCACATACAGGACATCCGATGAAAAACTGTTTTTT,CATYRTSDEKLFF
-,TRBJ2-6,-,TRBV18,TGTGCCAGCTCACCACGCAGGGCAGGGGCCAACGTCCTGACTTTC,CASSPRRAGANVLTF
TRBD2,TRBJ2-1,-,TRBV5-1,TGCGCCAGCAGCTTTTTTCGGGGGGTCAATGAGCAGTTCTTC,CASSFFRGVNEQFF
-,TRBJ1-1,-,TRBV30,TGTGCCTGGAGTGCCAGGGGTCGAAACACTGAAGCTTTCTTT,CAWSARGRNTEAFF
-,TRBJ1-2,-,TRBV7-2,TGTGCCAGCAGCCGCAGGGGACTTAACTATGGCTACACCTTC,CASSRRGLNYGYTF
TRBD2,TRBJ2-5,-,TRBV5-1,TGCGCCAGCAGCTTGACTAGCGGGGGATTCCAAGAGACCCAGTACTTC,CASSLTSGGFQETQYF
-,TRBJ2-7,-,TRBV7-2,TGTGCCAGCAGTCAGGGGGGGGGCCGCGAGCAGTACTTC,CASSQGGGREQYF
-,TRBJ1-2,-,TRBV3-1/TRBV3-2,TGTGCCAGCAGCCAAGAAGGAGCTAACTATGGCTACACCTTC,CASSQEGANYGYTF
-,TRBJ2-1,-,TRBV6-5,TGTGCCAGCCGACCCCGGGGGGCGTACAATGAGCAGTTCTTC,CASRPRGAYNEQFF
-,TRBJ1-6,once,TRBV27,TGTGCCAGCAGTTTAGGAGTAACTCATTCACCCCTCCACTTT,CASSLGVTHSPLHF
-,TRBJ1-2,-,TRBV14,TGTGCCAGCAGCCAAGATGGGGATGCGTACTATGGCTACACCTTC,CASSQDGDAYYGYTF
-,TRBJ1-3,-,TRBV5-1,TGCGCCAGCAGCTTGGTCGGCACTTCGGGAAACACCATATATTTT,CASSLVGTSGNTIYF
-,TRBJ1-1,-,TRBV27,TGTGCCAGCAGCCTGGAGCAGGGGCTGTATACTGAAGCCTTCTTT,CASSLEQGLYTEAFF
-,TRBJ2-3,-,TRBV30,TGTGCCTGGACGGAAAACCAAGATACGCAGTATTTT,CAWTENQDTQYF
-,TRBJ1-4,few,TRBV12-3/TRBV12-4,TGTGCCAGCAGTCCAACTAATGAAAAACTGTTTTTT,CASSPTNEKLFF
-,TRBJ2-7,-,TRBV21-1,TGTGCCAGCAGGCCATTACCACTCAGCCGTGGAGAGCAGTACTTC,CASRPLPLSRGEQYF
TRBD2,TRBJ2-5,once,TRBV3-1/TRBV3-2,TGTGCCAGCAGCCAAGATCGCGGGGGGTGGCTGGTTGAGACCCAGTACTTC,CASSQDRGGWLVETQYF
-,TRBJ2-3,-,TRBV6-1,TGTGCCAGCAGTGAGGGAGGCTCCCTAAGCACAGATACGCAGTATTTT,CASSEGGSLSTDTQYF
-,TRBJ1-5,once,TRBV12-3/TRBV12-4,TGTGCCAGCAGCTTCGGGACGCCCCAGCATTTT,CASSFGTPQHF
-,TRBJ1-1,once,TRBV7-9,TGTGCCAGCAGCTTAGATGGGGTTGGCACTGAAGCTTTCTTT,CASSLDGVGTEAFF
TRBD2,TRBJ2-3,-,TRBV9,TGTGCCAGCAGCTCCTCGACAGAGGGGCGGGGGAGCACAGATACGCAGTATTTT,CASSSSTEGRGSTDTQYF
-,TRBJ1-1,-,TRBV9,TGTGCCAGCAGCTTCAGCCTCGGGCCCACTGAAGCTTTCTTT,CASSFSLGPTEAFF
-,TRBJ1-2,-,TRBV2,TGTGCCAGCAGTCCCCACCCTGGAGGGTTGAACTATGGCTACACCTTC,CASSPHPGGLNYGYTF
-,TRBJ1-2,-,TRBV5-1,TGCGCCAGCAGCTTGGGGGTCTACTATGGCTACACCTTC,CASSLGVYYGYTF
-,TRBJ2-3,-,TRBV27,TGTGCCAGCAGTTCCCTATACCCGGACAGCTACACAGATACGCAGTATTTT,CASSSLYPDSYTDTQYF
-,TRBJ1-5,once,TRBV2,TGTGCCAGCAGTGAAGGACAGGACCTGAAGCCCCAGCATTTT,CASSEGQDLKPQHF
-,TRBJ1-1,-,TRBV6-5,TGTGCCAGCAGTTACGGGGACACTGAAGCTTTCTTT,CASSYGDTEAFF
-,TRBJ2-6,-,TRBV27,TGTGCCAGCAGTTTAGGTTCTGGGGCCAACGTCCTGACTTTC,CASSLGSGANVLTF
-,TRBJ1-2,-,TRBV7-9,TGTGCCAGCAGCTTAAGCAATTCCAACTATGGCTACACCTTC,CASSLSNSNYGYTF
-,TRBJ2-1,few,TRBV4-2,TGTGCCAGCAGCCGAGGCTCTGACAATGAGCAGTTCTTC,CASSRGSDNEQFF
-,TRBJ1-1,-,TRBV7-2,TGTGCCAGCAGCTTAGGAGGGCAGGGCGGTAACGCTTTCTTT,CASSLGGQGGNAFF
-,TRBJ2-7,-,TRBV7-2,TGTGCCAGCAGCTCAAGACAGGATTCCTACGAGCAGTACTTC,CASSSRQDSYEQYF
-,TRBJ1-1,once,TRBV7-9,TGTGCCAGCAGCTTCCCAGCTGACAGCCACACTGAAGCTTTCTTT,CASSFPADSHTEAFF
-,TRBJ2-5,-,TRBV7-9,TGTGCCAGCAGCTACGACTGGGACCTCCGGTACCAAGAGACCCAGTACTTC,CASSYDWDLRYQETQYF
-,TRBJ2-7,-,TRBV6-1,TGTGCCAGCAGCTCACTGGACAGTGGCTCCTACGAGCAGTACTTC,CASSSLDSGSYEQYF
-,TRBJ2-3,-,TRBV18,TGTGCCAGCTCACCATTTCGGGGGTCCACAGATACGCAGTATTTT,CASSPFRGSTDTQYF
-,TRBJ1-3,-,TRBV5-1,TGCGCCAGCGCTACGGTACCCCCTGGAAACACCATATATTTT,CASATVPPGNTIYF